The clone carrying this T cell receptor beta chain was seen only a few times. The antigen is not known. The source of the sample is a study of T-cell memory formation after mild COVID-19. Overall study context: In these data, TCR clusters were largely donor specific.

V shed 5 bases and J 5 bases; nucleotides not matched to a gene: 7. This CDR3 has 15 residues. CDR1 SEHNR and CDR2 FQNEAQ come from the germline V gene (reference sequence). Study-wide findings and caveats: Researchers found some responding clones in pre-infection memory, a sign that cross-reactive memory joined. Nothing showed for sure that second-wave clones peaking on day 37 were SARS-CoV-2 specific.

5'RACE primed at constant segments yielded TCR alpha and TCR beta cDNA libraries bearing sample barcodes and UMIs. TCRdb used MiXCR to reprocess the 5' RACE reads, holding one entry per CDR3 protein. Counted here are around 310,000 distinct CDR3 sequences, roughly an eighth occurring once; the ten biggest clones make up roughly 23%. The sample consisted of PBMCs or a T cell subset sorted from them (not recorded which). The receptor was isolated from a young man who had mild COVID-19 (a few samples of this study predate the infection). Cell type and time point are not known. J is TRBJ1-4 and V is TRBV7-9; 8 nucleotides match TRBD1. In DNA, the CDR3 is TGTGCCAGCAGCCTCGGACAGGGTCTGAATGAAAAACTGTTTTTT. As protein: CASSLGQGLNEKLFF.